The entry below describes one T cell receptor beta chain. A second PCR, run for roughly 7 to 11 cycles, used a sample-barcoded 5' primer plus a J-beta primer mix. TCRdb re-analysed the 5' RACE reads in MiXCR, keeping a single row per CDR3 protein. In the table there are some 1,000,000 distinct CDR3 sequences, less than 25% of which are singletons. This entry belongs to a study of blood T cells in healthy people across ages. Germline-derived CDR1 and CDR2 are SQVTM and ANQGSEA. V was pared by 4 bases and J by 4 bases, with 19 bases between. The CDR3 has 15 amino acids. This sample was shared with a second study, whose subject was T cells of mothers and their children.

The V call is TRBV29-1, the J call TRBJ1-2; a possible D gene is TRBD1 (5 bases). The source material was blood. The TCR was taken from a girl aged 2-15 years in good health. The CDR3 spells CSVVGDRGGFYGYTF. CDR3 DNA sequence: TGCAGCGTTGTGGGGGATCGGGGCGGCTTCTATGGCTACACCTTC.